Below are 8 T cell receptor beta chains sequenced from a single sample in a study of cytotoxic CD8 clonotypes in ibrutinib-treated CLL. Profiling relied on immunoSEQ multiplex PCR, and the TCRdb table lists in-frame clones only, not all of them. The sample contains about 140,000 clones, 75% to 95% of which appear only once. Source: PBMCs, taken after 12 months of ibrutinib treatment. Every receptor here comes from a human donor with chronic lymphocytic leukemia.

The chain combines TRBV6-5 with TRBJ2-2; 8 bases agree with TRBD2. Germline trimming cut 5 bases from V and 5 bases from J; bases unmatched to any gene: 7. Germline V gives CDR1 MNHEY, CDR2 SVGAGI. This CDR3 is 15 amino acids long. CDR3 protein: CASSPGTSLTGELFF. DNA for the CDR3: TGTGCCAGCAGTCCCGGGACTAGTTTAACCGGGGAGCTGTTTTTT.

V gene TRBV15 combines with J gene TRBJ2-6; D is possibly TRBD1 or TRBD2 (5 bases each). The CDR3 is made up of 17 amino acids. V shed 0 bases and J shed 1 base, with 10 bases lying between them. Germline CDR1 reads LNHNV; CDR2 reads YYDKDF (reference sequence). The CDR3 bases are TGTGCCACCAGCAGAGAGGGCGAGGGGTCTGGGGCCAACGTCCTGACTTTC. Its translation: CATSREGEGSGANVLTF.

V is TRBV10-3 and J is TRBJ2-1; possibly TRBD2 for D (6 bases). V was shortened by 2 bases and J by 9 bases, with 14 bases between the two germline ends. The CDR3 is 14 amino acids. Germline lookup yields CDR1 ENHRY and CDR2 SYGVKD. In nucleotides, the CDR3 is TGTGCCATCAGTGAGCCCCGACTAGACGGTGAGCAGTTCTTC. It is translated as CAISEPRLDGEQFF.

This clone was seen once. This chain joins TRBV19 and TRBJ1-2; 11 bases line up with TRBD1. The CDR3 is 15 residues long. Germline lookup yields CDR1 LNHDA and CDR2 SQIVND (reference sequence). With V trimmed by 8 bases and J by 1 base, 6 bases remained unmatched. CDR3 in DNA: TGTGCCAGTTCGGACAGGGGGCAAAATAACTATGGCTACACCTTC. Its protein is CASSDRGQNNYGYTF.

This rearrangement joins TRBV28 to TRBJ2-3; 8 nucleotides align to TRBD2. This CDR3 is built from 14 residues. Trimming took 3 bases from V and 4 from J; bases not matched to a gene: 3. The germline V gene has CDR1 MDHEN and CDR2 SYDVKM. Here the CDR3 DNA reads TGTGCCAGCAGTTTTTCGGGGGGGGCAGATACGCAGTATTTT. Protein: CASSFSGGADTQYF.

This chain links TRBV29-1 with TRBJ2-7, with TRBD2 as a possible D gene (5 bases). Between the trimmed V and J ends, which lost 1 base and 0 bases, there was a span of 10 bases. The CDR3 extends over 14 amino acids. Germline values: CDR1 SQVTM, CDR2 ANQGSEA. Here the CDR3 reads CSVEGVGSSYEQYF. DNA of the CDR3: TGCAGCGTTGAAGGCGTGGGGAGCTCCTACGAGCAGTACTTC.

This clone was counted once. The CDR3 DNA is TGTGCCAGCAGCTTACGAGAAAAACTGTTTTTT. Protein sequence: CASSLREKLFF. The chain is built from TRBV7-2 and TRBJ1-4, with D uncertain. Germline V gene sequence: CDR1 SGHTA, CDR2 FQGNSA. This CDR3 is built from 11 residues. The ends were cut back, 2 bases at V and 8 bases at J, with 3 bases in the middle.

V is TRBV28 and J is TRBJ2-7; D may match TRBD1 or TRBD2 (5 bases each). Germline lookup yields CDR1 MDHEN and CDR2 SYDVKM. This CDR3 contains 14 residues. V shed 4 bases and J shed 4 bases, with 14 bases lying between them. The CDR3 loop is CASSSTGPFYEQYF. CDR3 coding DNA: TGTGCCAGCAGTTCGACGGGACCCTTTTACGAGCAGTACTTC. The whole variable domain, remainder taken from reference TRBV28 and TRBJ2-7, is DVKVTQSSRYLVKRTGEKVFLECVQDMDHENMFWYRQDPGLGLRLIYFSYDVKMKEKGDIPEGYSVSREKKERFSLILESASTNQTSMYLCASSSTGPFYEQYFGPGTRLTVT.